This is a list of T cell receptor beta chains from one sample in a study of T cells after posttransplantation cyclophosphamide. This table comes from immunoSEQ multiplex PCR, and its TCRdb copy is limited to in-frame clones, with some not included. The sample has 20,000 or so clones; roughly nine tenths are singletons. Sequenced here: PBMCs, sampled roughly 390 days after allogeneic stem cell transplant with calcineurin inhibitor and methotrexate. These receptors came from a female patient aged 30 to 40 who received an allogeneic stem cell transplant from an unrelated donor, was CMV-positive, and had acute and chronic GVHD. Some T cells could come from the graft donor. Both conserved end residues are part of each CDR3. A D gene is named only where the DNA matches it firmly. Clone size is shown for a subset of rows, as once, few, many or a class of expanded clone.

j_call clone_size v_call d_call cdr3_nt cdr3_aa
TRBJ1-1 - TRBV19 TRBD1 TGTGCCAGTAGTATGGGACAGTGGGGAACTGAAGCTTTCTTT CASSMGQWGTEAFF
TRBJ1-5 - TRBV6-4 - TGTGCCAGCACCGAGGGTCCAGGATGCGGTCAGCCCCAGCATTTT CASTEGPGCGQPQHF
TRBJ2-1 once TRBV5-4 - TGTGCCAGCAGCACCCGGGGAGACAATGAGCAGTTCTTC CASSTRGDNEQFF
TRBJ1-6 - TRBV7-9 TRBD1 TGTGCCAGCAGCGGACTGCGGACAGGGGGCCTCTCCTATAATTCACCCCTCCACTTT CASSGLRTGGLSYNSPLHF
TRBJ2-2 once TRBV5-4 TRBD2 TGTGCCAGCAGCCCTGGTGGGCTAGCGGGGGCAGGGGAGCTGTTTTTT CASSPGGLAGAGELFF
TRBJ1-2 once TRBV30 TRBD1 TGTGCCTGTGCTCGAGGACAGGGAAACTATGGCTACACCTTC CACARGQGNYGYTF
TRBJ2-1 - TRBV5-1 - TGCGCCAGCAGCTGGAGGGCTACGTCCAATGAGCAGTTCTTC CASSWRATSNEQFF
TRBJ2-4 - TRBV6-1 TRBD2 TGTGCCAGCAGTGAAAATCGGAGCGGGAGGGCCGGGACCAAAAACATTCAGTACTTC CASSENRSGRAGTKNIQYF
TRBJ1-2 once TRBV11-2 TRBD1 TGTGCCAGCAGCTTCGGGGACAGGGCGATTTACACCTTC CASSFGDRAIYTF
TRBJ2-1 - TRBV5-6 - TGTGCCAGCAGCTTCTCCGGGAGCTCCTACAATGAGCAGTTCTTC CASSFSGSSYNEQFF
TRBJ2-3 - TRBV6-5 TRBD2 TGTGCCAGCAGTTTACGACTAGCGGCTAGCACAGATACGCAGTATTTT CASSLRLAASTDTQYF
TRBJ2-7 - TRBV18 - TGTGCCAGCTCCACCAGGCCGGACGAGCAGTACTTC CASSTRPDEQYF
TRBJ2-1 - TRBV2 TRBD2 TGTGCCAGTTATCCCGGGACTAGCGGGCGGGAGCAGTTCTTC CASYPGTSGREQFF
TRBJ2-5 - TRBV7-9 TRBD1 TGTGCCAGCAGCTTACTGGACAGGAGGGAGACCCAGTACTTC CASSLLDRRETQYF
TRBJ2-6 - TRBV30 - TGTGCCTGGAGAAAGACAGGTCTTACGGGGGCCAACGTCCTGACTTTC CAWRKTGLTGANVLTF
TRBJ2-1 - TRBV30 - TGTGCCTGGAGTACGCCAGGGGATGAGCAGTTCTTC CAWSTPGDEQFF
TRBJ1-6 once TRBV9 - TGTGCCAGCAGCGTAGAAGGGCGGGCAAGGAATTCACCCCTCCACTTT CASSVEGRARNSPLHF
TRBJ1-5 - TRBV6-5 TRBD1 TGTGCCAGCAGATCAGGGGGCACTCAGCCCCAGCATTTT CASRSGGTQPQHF
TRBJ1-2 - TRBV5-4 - TGTGCCAGCAGCTTGGCGGGGAACTATGGCTACACCTTC CASSLAGNYGYTF
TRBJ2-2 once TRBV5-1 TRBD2 TGCGCCAGCAGCCCGGGAGGGCTAAACACCGGGGAGCTGTTTTTT CASSPGGLNTGELFF
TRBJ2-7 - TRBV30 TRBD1 TGTGCCTGGACCGGAGCTAGGACAGGGGGCTGGGACGAGCAGTACTTC CAWTGARTGGWDEQYF
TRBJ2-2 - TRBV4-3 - TGCGCCAGCAGCGGTACTAGCTATAGAGGGGGCCCCGAGGAGCTGTTTTTT CASSGTSYRGGPEELFF
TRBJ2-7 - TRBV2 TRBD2 TGTGCCAGCAGGAAGGACCTAGCGGGAGGAGCCCACGAGCAGTACTTC CASRKDLAGGAHEQYF
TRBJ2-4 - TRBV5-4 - TGTGCCAGCAGCGGAGGGGGGGGCCGTGCCAGGGACATTCAGTACTTC CASSGGGGRARDIQYF
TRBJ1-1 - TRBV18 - TGTGCCAGCTCACCAAGCCGAGACACTGAAGCTTTCTTT CASSPSRDTEAFF